This T cell receptor beta chain comes out of a study of cytotoxic CD8 clonotypes in ibrutinib-treated CLL. Regarding the study as a whole: Clonality showed a rise at ibrutinib response that reversed toward baseline at progression. T-cell clonality at baseline went above that of age-matched healthy donors and rose and fell with circulating CD8+ T-cell counts.

This CDR3 is 14 amino acids long. V shed 5 bases, J shed 6 bases, and the junction held 7 bases outside the gene matches. The germline gives CDR1 SGHTA, CDR2 FQGNSA. Note on this clone: The antigen remains undetermined.

Using immunoSEQ multiplex PCR, the repertoire was profiled, and TCRdb retains in-frame clones only, with some absent. The sample holds 100,000 or so clones, 50% to 65% seen once. V and J are TRBV7-2 and TRBJ2-7, with TRBD1 identical over 10 bases. This clonotype was obtained from a human donor with chronic lymphocytic leukemia. The sequenced sample was PBMCs, obtained after 24 months of ibrutinib treatment. CDR3 DNA: TGTGCCAGCAGCCCCCGGGACAGGGGACCCGAGCAGTACTTC. As protein: CASSPRDRGPEQYF.